The clone carrying this T cell receptor beta chain was counted only a few times. No antigen is known for it. The data originate from a study of T-cell memory formation after mild COVID-19. General study points: Second-wave clones peaking on day 37 lacked confirmed SARS-CoV-2 specificity. The pre-infection memory compartment contained some responding clones, suggesting cross-reactive memory joined.

The CDR3 is 13 amino acids. Trimming stripped 0 bases from V and 2 bases from J, with 7 bases between. CDR1 DFQATT and CDR2 SNEGSKA come from the germline V gene (reference sequence). TCRdb called the 5' RACE reads again in MiXCR, with one record for every CDR3 protein. Among some 260,000 distinct CDR3 sequences listed, 15% to 20% were seen once. The sequence was obtained from a man aged 18 to 30 who had mild COVID-19 (a few samples of this study predate the infection). Cell type and time point are not known. Input material: PBMCs or a T cell subset sorted from them (not recorded which). V and J are TRBV20-1 and TRBJ1-1; D is perhaps TRBD1 (5 bases). The chain's CDR3 is CSAREGPNTEAFF. The CDR3 nucleotides are TGCAGTGCTAGAGAGGGGCCTAACACTGAAGCTTTCTTT.